A selection of T cell receptor beta chains follows, all from one sample in a study of T cell responses to AZD1222 COVID-19 vaccine. Method: immunoSEQ multiplex PCR; TCRdb's copy keeps in-frame clones and lacks some. The sample shows around 120,000 clones, more than 75% of them seen only once. The sample here was peripheral blood, taken on day 0 of AZD1222 vaccination. These receptors all stem from an adult in good health. Both conserved end residues are part of each CDR3.

V,CDR3
TRBV2,CASSENPNTEAFF
TRBV24-1,CATSDLKEPYGEQFF
TRBV19,CASSIGTGGGYGYTF
TRBV11-2,CASSLDRQFGVYGYTF
TRBV11-2,CASSPHLATNEKLFF
TRBV3-1/TRBV3-2,CASSLSTGASGSPLHF
TRBV2,CASSELGEETQYF
TRBV10-3,CAISVGGMGSYNEQFF
TRBV4-3,CASSQGGGYQETQYF
TRBV12-3/TRBV12-4,CASSLFGQGGFF
TRBV5-4,CASSPTPGGVEKLFF
TRBV6-5,CASLDRVAYGYTF
TRBV7-6,CASSFSTGGETEAFF
TRBV7-9,CASSIMDGLASYEQYF
TRBV29-1,CSAAHRAVGTEAFF
TRBV6-5,CASSPPPVSEQFF
TRBV14,CASSQVGRETGELFF
TRBV4-1,CASSQDSSTNEKLFF
TRBV7-9,CASSSRENEQFF